One and the same sample provided the 21 T cell receptor beta chains below, sequenced in a study of blood T cell repertoires in COVID-19 (dated by TCRdb to between 2020 and 2021). Receptors were amplified or captured by the immunoSEQ multiplex PCR assay. This is the immuneACCESS table as TCRdb keeps it, with only in-frame sequences that have V and J called. A part of the clones is gone; compared with another copy, unresolved V genes explain less than half, and the rest is unexplained. The sample contains about 300,000 clones, 89% of them found a single time. The top ten hold under 3.5% of the sample. The sequenced material came from PBMCs or T cells enriched from blood (not recorded which). The receptors originated from a woman aged 45-60 years who had been exposed to COVID-19.

The chain recombines TRBV16 with TRBJ1-1; 8 bases agree with TRBD1. There are 15 residues in the CDR3. Germline V gene sequence: CDR1 KGHSY, CDR2 FQNENV. The V and J ends lost 0 bases and 1 base, in that order; junction bases with no gene match: 1. DNA for the CDR3: TGTGCCAGCAGCCAATCTGGGACAGGGAACACTGAAGCTTTCTTT. This translates into CASSQSGTGNTEAFF.

As to this clone: In the same sample, other DNA sequences code for this CDR3. J is TRBJ1-1 and V is TRBV19, with D possibly TRBD1 on 6 matching bases. CDR3 length: 15 amino acids. V was clipped by 3 bases and J by 0 bases, with 11 bases between them. The germline CDR1 and CDR2 sequences are LNHDA and SQIVND (reference sequence). CDR3 in amino acids: CASSISRGLNTEAFF. The CDR3 nucleotides read TGTGCCAGTAGTATCAGCAGGGGCTTGAACACTGAAGCTTTCTTT.

V usage is TRBV7-9 and J usage is TRBJ2-7; tentatively, D is TRBD1 (5 bases). Trimming removed 2 bases from V and 5 bases from J, with 13 bases in between. Germline V lookup: CDR1 SEHNR, CDR2 FQNEAQ (reference sequence). This CDR3 is built from 14 residues. CDR3 region: CASSLRQGVNEQYF. CDR3 DNA: TGTGCCAGCAGCTTAAGGCAGGGTGTCAACGAGCAGTACTTC.

The sample holds a few counts of this clone. CDR3 amino acids: CASREGAAEQFF. As DNA, the CDR3 is TGTGCCAGCAGGGAGGGGGCGGCTGAGCAGTTCTTC. The genes are TRBV12-3 or TRBV12-4 and TRBJ2-1; a weak D match, TRBD1 (7 bases). The CDR3 sequence is 12 residues long. With 6 bases removed from V and 9 bases from J, the gap between germline ends came to 12 bases.

Of note for this clone: Additional DNA sequences in this sample encode the identical CDR3. The chain recombines TRBV4-1 with TRBJ2-7, with TRBD1 as a possible D gene (7 bases). Germline lookup yields CDR1 MGHRA and CDR2 YSYEKL. The CDR3 covers 15 residues. Trimming stripped 1 base from V and 4 bases from J, with 14 bases between. Here the CDR3 reads CASSQGGAGGYEQYF. The CDR3 DNA sequence: TGCGCCAGCAGCCAAGGGGGGGCAGGGGGATACGAGCAGTACTTC.

V usage is TRBV4-1 and J usage is TRBJ1-2; a weak D match, TRBD1 (6 bases). The CDR3 is 14 residues long. Germline V CDR1 and CDR2: MGHRA, YSYEKL. The V end lost 1 base, the J end lost 4 bases, and 10 bases lay between the germline ends. The CDR3 region is CASSQAKGVYGYTF. As DNA, the CDR3 is TGCGCCAGCAGCCAAGCAAAGGGGGTCTATGGCTACACCTTC.

The rearrangement links TRBV30 to TRBJ2-6; possible D gene TRBD1, 5 bases. Germline V gene lookup returns CDR1 GTSNPN and CDR2 SVGIG (reference sequence). The germline V and J ends were trimmed by 3 bases and 1 base, with 13 bases remaining between them. This CDR3 spans 16 amino acids. DNA for the CDR3: TGTGCCTGGAGCCGAGCTTCAGGGTCTGGGGCCAACGTCCTGACTTTC. It encodes CAWSRASGSGANVLTF.

V and J are TRBV19 and TRBJ2-3; 7 bases fit TRBD1. V lost 6 bases to trimming and J lost 3 bases; unmatched junction nucleotides: 9. Per germline, CDR1 LNHDA and CDR2 SQIVND (reference sequence). The CDR3 spans 15 residues. The CDR3, as DNA: TGTGCCAGTAGCCCAGGGGCGACAGGGACAGATACGCAGTATTTT. It codes for CASSPGATGTDTQYF.

In this sample, this clone turned up once. V is TRBV5-5 and J is TRBJ2-2, with 9 bases fitting TRBD1. The V gene's germline CDR1 is SGHKS and CDR2 YYEKEE (reference sequence). CDR3 length: 15 residues. J lost 3 bases, V lost 5 bases, and 5 bases had no gene match. CDR3 DNA: TGTGCCAGCAGACAGGACAGGGGAGACACCGGGGAGCTGTTTTTT. It is translated as CASRQDRGDTGELFF.

This rearrangement joins TRBV3-1 (or the pseudogene TRBV3-2) to TRBJ1-6, with TRBD1 matching over 7 bases. Trimming cost V 5 bases and J 0 bases; bases outside gene matches: 13. CDR1 LGHDT and CDR2 YNNKEL come from the germline V gene (reference sequence). The CDR3 covers 19 residues. Here the CDR3 reads CASSSRDSGLSSYNSPLHF. CDR3 DNA: TGTGCCAGCAGCTCCCGGGACAGCGGACTGAGCTCCTATAATTCACCCCTCCACTTT.

This rearrangement joins TRBV5-5 to TRBJ2-6; TRBD2 is a possible D gene (6 bases). V was pared by 7 bases and J by 5 bases, with 19 bases between. Germline V gene sequence: CDR1 SGHKS, CDR2 YYEKEE (reference sequence). The CDR3 is 16 amino acids. CDR3 nucleotide sequence: TGTGCCAGCGTAGGAGGGGACGCGGTTTGGGCCAACGTCCTGACTTTC. It encodes CASVGGDAVWANVLTF. The whole variable domain, remainder taken from reference TRBV5-5 and TRBJ2-6, is DAGVTQSPTHLIKTRGQQVTLRCSPISGHKSVSWYQQVLGQGPQFIFQYYEKEERGRGNFPDRFSARQFPNYSSELNVNALLLGDSALYLCASVGGDAVWANVLTFGAGSRLTVL.

The J gene is TRBJ2-1, the V gene TRBV5-4; perhaps TRBD1 as D (6 bases). CDR1 and CDR2 from the germline V gene are SGHNT and YYREEE (reference sequence). The CDR3 sequence is 16 residues long. The V end lost 0 bases, the J end lost 4 bases, and 14 bases lay between the germline ends. The CDR3 sequence: CASSLETGPRYNEQFF. The DNA for the CDR3 is TGTGCCAGCAGCTTGGAGACAGGCCCTCGGTACAATGAGCAGTTCTTC.

The rearrangement links TRBV30 to TRBJ1-3; D is unclear. V was shortened by 3 bases and J by 5 bases, with 17 bases between the two germline ends. The length of the CDR3 is 15 residues. CDR1 and CDR2 (germline): GTSNPN, SVGIG (reference sequence). DNA of the CDR3: TGTGCCTGGAGCGGCAAAGGGATCGGGAGAAACACCATATATTTT. It codes for CAWSGKGIGRNTIYF.

The rearrangement joins TRBV11-2 to TRBJ2-5; TRBD2 aligns across 9 bases. The CDR3 loop spans 15 amino acids. Germline values: CDR1 SGHAT, CDR2 FQNNGV. J was trimmed by 3 bases and V by 4 bases; bases with no gene match: 6. Here the CDR3 reads CASSWNLAGEETQYF. CDR3 coding DNA: TGTGCCAGCAGCTGGAACTTAGCGGGGGAAGAGACCCAGTACTTC.

The chain carries TRBV2 and TRBJ1-4; tentative D call: TRBD1 (6 bases). The CDR3 contains 14 residues. Trimming removed 8 bases at V and 4 bases at J, with 14 bases between. Germline CDR1 and CDR2: SNHLY and FYNNEI. For the CDR3, the DNA is TGTGCCAGCCTTCCGGACAGAAATAATGAAAAACTGTTTTTT. It specifies CASLPDRNNEKLFF.

The chain employs TRBV13 and TRBJ2-7; D is ambiguous. The CDR3 has 14 amino acids. The ends were cut back, 2 bases at V and 0 bases at J, with 8 bases in the middle. Looked up from germline, CDR1 is PRHDT and CDR2 is FYEKMQ (reference sequence). CDR3 amino acids: CASSLRASSYEQYF. CDR3 in DNA: TGTGCCAGCAGCTTAAGAGCGAGCTCCTACGAGCAGTACTTC.

This clone showed up just once. The chain has TRBV19 and TRBJ1-2; D may be TRBD1 (6 bases). Per the germline V gene, CDR1 is LNHDA and CDR2 is SQIVND (reference sequence). This CDR3 contains 12 residues. V lost 5 bases to trimming and J lost 4 bases, with 8 bases between them. CDR3 loop: CASSDRTYGYTF. The CDR3 nucleotides are TGTGCCAGTAGTGACAGGACCTATGGCTACACCTTC.

V and J are TRBV10-3 and TRBJ1-5; D not resolved. V lost 2 bases and J lost 6, with 5 bases in between. Germline V gene sequence: CDR1 ENHRY, CDR2 SYGVKD. The CDR3 spans 12 residues. CDR3 nucleotide sequence: TGTGCCATCAGTGAGGTATCTCAGCCCCAGCATTTT. This sequence encodes CAISEVSQPQHF.

This chain connects TRBV6-1 to TRBJ2-5; the D gene is possibly TRBD1 (6 bases). The germline V gene encodes CDR1 MNHNS and CDR2 SASEGT. Trimming took off 3 bases at V and 4 bases at J, with 12 bases between the two ends. CDR3 length equals 14 residues. CDR3 region: CASSERGQIETQYF. CDR3 bases: TGTGCCAGCAGTGAGCGAGGACAGATAGAGACCCAGTACTTC.

V is TRBV20-1 and J is TRBJ1-1, with D possibly matching TRBD1 (5 bases). The CDR3 contains 11 residues. Per germline, CDR1 DFQATT and CDR2 SNEGSKA (reference sequence). V lost 5 bases and J 7 bases, leaving 11 bases between the germline ends. CDR3 sequence reads: CSADDRFEAFF. The CDR3 DNA reads TGCAGTGCTGATGACAGATTTGAAGCTTTCTTT.

V gene TRBV7-2 combines with J gene TRBJ1-2; D is ambiguous. V was cut by 5 bases and J by 1 base, with 11 bases left in between. This CDR3 spans 14 amino acids. Germline CDR1 reads SGHTA; CDR2 reads FQGNSA. The CDR3 DNA follows: TGTGCCAGCAGCGCAAAGAGGGTTAACTATGGCTACACCTTC. As protein: CASSAKRVNYGYTF.